A single sample gave rise to the 2 T cell receptor beta chains below, sequenced in a study of cytomegalovirus exposure and HLA in healthy donors. Vbeta (60) and Jbeta (13) primers were used in the PCR. The method was immunoSEQ multiplex PCR; TCRdb's version includes in-frame clones alone and lacks a portion of them. Its listing shows around 140,000 clones. The specimen was PBMCs. All receptors come from a woman aged 40 to 50 in good health and CMV-seropositive.

The genes are TRBV7-2 and TRBJ2-5; 7 bases are shared with TRBD2. The V segment lost 5 bases and the J segment 1 base; nucleotides outside the gene matches: 7. Germline V gene data show CDR1 as SGHTA and CDR2 as FQGNSA. The CDR3 covers 15 residues. CDR3 region: CASSRTSDFQETQYF. For the CDR3, the DNA is TGTGCCAGCAGCCGTACTAGCGATTTCCAAGAGACCCAGTACTTC.

The chain recombines TRBV7-2 with TRBJ2-1; 16 nucleotides align to TRBD2. The CDR3 is made up of 17 amino acids. CDR1 is SGHTA and CDR2 is FQGNSA in the germline V gene. J was trimmed by 0 bases and V by 8 bases; bases with no gene match: 4. CDR3 amino acids: CASGGLAGGSSYNEQFF. The DNA of the CDR3 is TGTGCCAGCGGGGGACTAGCGGGAGGGAGCTCCTACAATGAGCAGTTCTTC.